This TCR beta chain was obtained from a study of T cell responses to AZD1222 COVID-19 vaccine. The CDR3 length is 13 residues. The V gene lost 2 bases and the J gene lost 11 bases, with 15 bases spanning the gap. Measured with immunoSEQ multiplex PCR; TCRdb has only the in-frame clones, and not every one. Of approximately 80,000 clones detected, 70% to 90% appear once; the ten largest clones hold 3.4%. This chain links TRBV12-3 or TRBV12-4 with TRBJ1-1, with a possible D match to TRBD1 (6 bases). The sequence derives from an adult who received the AZD1222 COVID-19 vaccine. Sequencing used peripheral blood, obtained 28 days after the second AZD1222 dose. The CDR3 region is CASSLYLGGSAFF. CDR3 bases: TGTGCCAGCAGTTTATATTTAGGGGGATCGGCTTTCTTT.